This T cell receptor beta chain was sequenced during a study of shared clonotypes between healthy human individuals. Overall study results and limits: Estimated richness was generally greater in naive than memory subsets. Among a handful of donors, approximately 4.6% of naive CD4 clonotypes were found in common. Clonotype sharing among donors likely depends on sequencing depth.

This CDR3 comprises 17 residues. Germline lookup yields CDR1 SGHRS and CDR2 YFSETQ. The junction had 11 bases not matched to a gene; V was cut back by 0 bases and J by 5 bases. For this clone: The antigen is undetermined.

Several immunoSEQ plates held equal portions of the genomic DNA taken from each subset. Data came from immunoSEQ multiplex PCR; TCRdb stores just in-frame clones and leaves some out. The sample consists of some 2,500,000 clones, about 90% of them appearing once. The chain carries TRBV5-1 and TRBJ2-5, with TRBD2 matching over 9 bases. The sequence was collected from a man in his late teens or twenties in good health. Some clones in this sample may be carry-over from other donors' samples. The sample consisted of naive CD4+ T cells from PBMCs. Subset given: CD45RA+ positively selected. The CDR3 region is CASSLGLLSGRGETQYF. Here the CDR3 DNA reads TGCGCCAGCAGCTTGGGGTTACTTAGCGGGAGAGGGGAGACCCAGTACTTC.